This T cell receptor (beta chain) was profiled in a study of CD8 T cells in ankylosing spondylitis. Study results and caveats: As reported, disease-linked clones showed significant enrichment in matched ankylosing spondylitis synovial fluid. Certain motif variants had earlier been reported in reactive arthritis synovial fluid and blood. The study identified a TCR beta motif of under ten highly homologous variants that appeared characteristic of ankylosing spondylitis blood.

This clonotype occurred a few times. The antigen is undetermined. CDR3 length equals 15 residues. The V end lost 5 bases, the J end lost 3 bases, and 14 bases lay between the germline ends. Germline V gene lookup returns CDR1 LNHDA and CDR2 SQIVND (reference sequence). TCR beta libraries were made by quantitative 5'-RACE with molecular barcodes. TCRdb itself ran the 5' RACE reads through MiXCR, one entry per CDR3 protein. The table lists approximately 150,000 distinct CDR3 sequences, roughly 10% of them singletons. The receptor was isolated from a female donor with ankylosing spondylitis or in good health (not recorded which). This chain joins TRBV19 and TRBJ2-1, with D possibly being TRBD2 (6 bases). The sample consisted of blood, either unsorted or a sorted T cell fraction (not recorded which). DNA of the CDR3: TGTGCCAGTAGTGCCGGGGGTGCGGGCTACAATGAGCAGTTCTTC. The encoded protein is CASSAGGAGYNEQFF.